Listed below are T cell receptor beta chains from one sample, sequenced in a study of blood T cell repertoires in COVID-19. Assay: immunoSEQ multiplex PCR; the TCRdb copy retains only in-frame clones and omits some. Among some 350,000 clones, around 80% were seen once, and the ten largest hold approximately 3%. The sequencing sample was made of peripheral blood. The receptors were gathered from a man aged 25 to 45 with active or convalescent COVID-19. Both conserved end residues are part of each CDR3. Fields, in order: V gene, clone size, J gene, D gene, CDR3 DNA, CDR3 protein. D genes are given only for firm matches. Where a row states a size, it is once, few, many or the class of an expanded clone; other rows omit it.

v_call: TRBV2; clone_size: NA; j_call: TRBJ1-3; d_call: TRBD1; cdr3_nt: TGTGCCAGCAGGAGGGACAGCTCTGGAAACACCATATATTTT; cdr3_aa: CASRRDSSGNTIYF
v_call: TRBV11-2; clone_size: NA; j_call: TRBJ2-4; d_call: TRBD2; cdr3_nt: TGTGCCAGCAGCTTAGATCGTAGCGGGAGAGGGAACATTCAGTACTTC; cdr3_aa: CASSLDRSGRGNIQYF
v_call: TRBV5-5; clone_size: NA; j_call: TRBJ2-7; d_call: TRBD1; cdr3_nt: TGTGCCAGCAGCTTGTCAGGGGGCAACGAGCAGTACTTC; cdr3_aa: CASSLSGGNEQYF
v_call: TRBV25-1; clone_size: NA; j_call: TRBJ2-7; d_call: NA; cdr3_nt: TGTGCCAGCAGTGAAGGTCGGACATCGGAGCAGTACTTC; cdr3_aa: CASSEGRTSEQYF
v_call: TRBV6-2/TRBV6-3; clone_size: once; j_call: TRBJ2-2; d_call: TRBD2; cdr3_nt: TGTGCCAGCAGTTCCCCCTCCGGACTAGCGCCCGGGGAGCTGTTTTTT; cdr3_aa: CASSSPSGLAPGELFF
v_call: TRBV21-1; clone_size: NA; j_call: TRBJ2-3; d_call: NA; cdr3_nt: TGTGCCAGCAGCCTGGTCACAGGGCCGGCAGATACGCAGTATTTT; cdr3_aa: CASSLVTGPADTQYF
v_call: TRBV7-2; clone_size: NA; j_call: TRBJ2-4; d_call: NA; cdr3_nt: TGTGCCAGCAGCTTAGGGCGGATTAAAAACATTCAGTACTTC; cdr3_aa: CASSLGRIKNIQYF
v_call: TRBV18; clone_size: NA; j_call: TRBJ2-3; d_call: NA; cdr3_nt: TGTGCCAGCTCACCGCGGACAGCCACAGATACGCAGTATTTT; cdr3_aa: CASSPRTATDTQYF
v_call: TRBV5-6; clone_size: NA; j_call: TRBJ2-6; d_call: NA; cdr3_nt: TGTGCCAGCAGCGCTCGACAGGCCAACGTCCTGACTTTC; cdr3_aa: CASSARQANVLTF
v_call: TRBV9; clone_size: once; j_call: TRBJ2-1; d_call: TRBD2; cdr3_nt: TGTGCCAGCAGCGTATCTGGCGGGGGGGCCAATGAGCAGTTCTTC; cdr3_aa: CASSVSGGGANEQFF
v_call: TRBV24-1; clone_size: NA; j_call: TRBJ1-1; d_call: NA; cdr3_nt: TGTGCCACCAGTGATTTCGGGGGGGAAGCTTTCTTT; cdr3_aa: CATSDFGGEAFF
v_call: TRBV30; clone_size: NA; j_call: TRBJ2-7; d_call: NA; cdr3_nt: TGTGCCTGGAGGGCGGATTCCTACGAGCAGTACTTC; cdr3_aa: CAWRADSYEQYF
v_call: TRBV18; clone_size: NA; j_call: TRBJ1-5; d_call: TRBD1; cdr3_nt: TGTGCCAGCTCACCTCCCGGACAGGTCAATCAGCCCCAGCATTTT; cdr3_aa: CASSPPGQVNQPQHF
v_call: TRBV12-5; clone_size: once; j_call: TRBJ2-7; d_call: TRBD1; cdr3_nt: TGTGCTAGTGGTTTGGTACGCCGGGACAGGGTGGGACGAGGGACTTCCTACGAGCAGTACTTC; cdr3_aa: CASGLVRRDRVGRGTSYEQYF
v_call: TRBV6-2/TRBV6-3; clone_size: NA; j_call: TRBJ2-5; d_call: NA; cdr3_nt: TGTGCCAGCAGTTACATGCGGGGCTCTGAAGAGACCCAGTACTTC; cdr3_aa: CASSYMRGSEETQYF
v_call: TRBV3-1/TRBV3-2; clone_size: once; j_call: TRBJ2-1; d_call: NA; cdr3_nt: TGTGCCAGTTCGCTAGCGCCTTACAATGAGCAGTTCTTC; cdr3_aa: CASSLAPYNEQFF
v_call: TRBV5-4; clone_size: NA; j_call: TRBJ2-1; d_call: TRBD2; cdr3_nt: TGTGCCAGCAGCTTAGGTAGCGGGTACTACAATGAGCAGTTCTTC; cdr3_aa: CASSLGSGYYNEQFF
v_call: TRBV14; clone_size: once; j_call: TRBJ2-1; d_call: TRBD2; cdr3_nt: TGTGCCAGCAGCCAAGAGAGCCTAGCGGGAGCCGATGAGCAGTTCTTC; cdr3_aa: CASSQESLAGADEQFF
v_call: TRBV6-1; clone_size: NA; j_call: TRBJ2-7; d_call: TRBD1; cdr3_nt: TGTGCCAGCAGTGAAGCAACCGGGACAGACATCTACGAGCAGTACTTC; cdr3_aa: CASSEATGTDIYEQYF
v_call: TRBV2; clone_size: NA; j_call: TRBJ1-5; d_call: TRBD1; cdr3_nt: TGTGCCAGCAGGGACAGGGTGGGGGGCAATCAGCCCCAGCATTTT; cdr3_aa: CASRDRVGGNQPQHF
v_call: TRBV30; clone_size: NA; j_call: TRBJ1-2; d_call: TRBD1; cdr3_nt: TGTGCCTGGGGAGGGGACAGTGGGGGCTACACCTTC; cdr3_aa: CAWGGDSGGYTF
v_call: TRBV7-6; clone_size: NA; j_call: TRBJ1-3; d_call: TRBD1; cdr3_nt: TGTGCCAGCAGCCCGTCGACCCGACAGGGATCAGGGAGAAACACCATATATTTT; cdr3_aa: CASSPSTRQGSGRNTIYF
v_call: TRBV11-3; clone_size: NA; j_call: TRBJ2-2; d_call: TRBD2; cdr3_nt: TGTGCCAGCAGCTTAGAGTCAGCGGGAAGGGTCGGCGGGGAGCTGTTTTTT; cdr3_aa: CASSLESAGRVGGELFF
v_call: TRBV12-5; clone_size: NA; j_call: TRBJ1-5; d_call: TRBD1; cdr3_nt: TGTGCTAGTGGTTTCGACAGGGGTGATAGCAATCAGCCCCAGCATTTT; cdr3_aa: CASGFDRGDSNQPQHF